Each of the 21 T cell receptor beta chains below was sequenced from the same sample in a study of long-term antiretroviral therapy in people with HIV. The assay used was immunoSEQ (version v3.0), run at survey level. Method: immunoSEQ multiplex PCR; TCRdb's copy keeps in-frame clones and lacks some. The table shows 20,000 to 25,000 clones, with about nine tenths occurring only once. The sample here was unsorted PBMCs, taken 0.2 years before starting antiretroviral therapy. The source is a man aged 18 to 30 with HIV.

In nucleotides, the CDR3 is TGTGCCAGCAGCTTGAGAGCAACTAATGAAAAACTGTTTTTT. It codes for CASSLRATNEKLFF. This sequence joins TRBV5-6 and TRBJ1-4; D is undetermined. Germline V lookup: CDR1 SGHDT, CDR2 YYEEEE. V lost 1 base, J lost 0 bases, and 4 bases lay in between. This CDR3 is built from 14 residues.

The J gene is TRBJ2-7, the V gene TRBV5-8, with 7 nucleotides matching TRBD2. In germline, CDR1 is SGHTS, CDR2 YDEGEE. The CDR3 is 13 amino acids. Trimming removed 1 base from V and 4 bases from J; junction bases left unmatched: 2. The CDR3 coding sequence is TGTGCCAGCAGCTTGCGCGGGGGTTACGAGCAGTACTTC. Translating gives CASSLRGGYEQYF.

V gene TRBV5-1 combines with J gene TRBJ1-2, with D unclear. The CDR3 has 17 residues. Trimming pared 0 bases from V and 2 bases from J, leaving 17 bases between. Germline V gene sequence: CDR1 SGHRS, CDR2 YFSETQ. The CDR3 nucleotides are TGCGCCAGCAGCTTGGCCCTTCCCGGTGTGGGGAACTATGGCTACACCTTC. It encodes CASSLALPGVGNYGYTF.

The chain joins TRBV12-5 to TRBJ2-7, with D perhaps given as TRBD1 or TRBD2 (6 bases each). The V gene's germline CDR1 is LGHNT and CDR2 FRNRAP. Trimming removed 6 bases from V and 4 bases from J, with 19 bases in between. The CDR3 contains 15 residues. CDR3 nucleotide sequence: TGTGCTAGTGGCCGGGGGACGGGGGCTGGGTACGAGCAGTACTTC. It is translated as CASGRGTGAGYEQYF.

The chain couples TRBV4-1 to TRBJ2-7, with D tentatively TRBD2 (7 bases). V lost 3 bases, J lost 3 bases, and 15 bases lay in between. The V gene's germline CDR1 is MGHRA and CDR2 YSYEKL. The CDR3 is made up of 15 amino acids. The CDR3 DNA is TGCGCCAGCAGCCAGGGAGGGACACAGCTCTACGAGCAGTACTTC. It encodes CASSQGGTQLYEQYF.

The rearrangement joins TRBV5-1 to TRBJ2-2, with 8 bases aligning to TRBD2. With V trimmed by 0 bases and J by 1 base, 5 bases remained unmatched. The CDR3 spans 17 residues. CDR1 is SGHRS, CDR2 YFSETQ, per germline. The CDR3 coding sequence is TGCGCCAGCAGCTTGGTGCGAGCGGGGGTGAACACCGGGGAGCTGTTTTTT. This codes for CASSLVRAGVNTGELFF.

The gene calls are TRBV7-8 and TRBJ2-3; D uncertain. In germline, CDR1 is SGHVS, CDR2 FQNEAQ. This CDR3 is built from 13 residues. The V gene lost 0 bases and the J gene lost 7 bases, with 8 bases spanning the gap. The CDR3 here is CASSLARSNTQYF. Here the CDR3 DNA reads TGTGCCAGCAGCTTAGCCCGGTCGAATACGCAGTATTTT.

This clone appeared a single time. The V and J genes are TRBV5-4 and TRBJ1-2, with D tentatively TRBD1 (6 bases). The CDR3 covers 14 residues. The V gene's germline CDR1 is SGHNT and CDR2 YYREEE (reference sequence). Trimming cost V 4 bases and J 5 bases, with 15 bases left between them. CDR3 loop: CASSGLQGRYGYTF. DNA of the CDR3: TGTGCCAGCAGCGGTTTACAGGGCCGATATGGCTACACCTTC.

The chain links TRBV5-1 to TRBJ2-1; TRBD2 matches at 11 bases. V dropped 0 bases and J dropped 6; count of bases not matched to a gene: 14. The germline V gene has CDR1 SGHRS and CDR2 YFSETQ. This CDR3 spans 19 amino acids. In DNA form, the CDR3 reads TGCGCCAGCAGCTTGGAAGGGGGACAGGGACTAGCGGCAAGCAATGAGCAGTTCTTC. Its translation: CASSLEGGQGLAASNEQFF.

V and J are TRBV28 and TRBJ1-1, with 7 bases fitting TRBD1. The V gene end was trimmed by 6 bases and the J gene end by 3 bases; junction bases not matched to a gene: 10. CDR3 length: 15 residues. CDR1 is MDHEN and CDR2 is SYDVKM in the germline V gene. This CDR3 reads CASRSKGAVHTEAFF. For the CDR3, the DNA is TGTGCCAGCAGATCGAAGGGGGCGGTTCACACTGAAGCTTTCTTT.

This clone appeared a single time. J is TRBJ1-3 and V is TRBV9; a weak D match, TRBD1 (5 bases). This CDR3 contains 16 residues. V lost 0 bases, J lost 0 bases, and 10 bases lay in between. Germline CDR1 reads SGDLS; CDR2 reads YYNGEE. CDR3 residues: CASSVVPGSSGNTIYF. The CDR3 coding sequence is TGTGCCAGCAGCGTAGTGCCAGGGAGCTCTGGAAACACCATATATTTT.

CDR3: CAIWAGGGEQYF. The CDR3 coding sequence is TGTGCCATCTGGGCAGGGGGAGGCGAGCAGTACTTC. The V gene is TRBV10-3, the J gene TRBJ2-7; a possible D gene is TRBD1 (7 bases). The CDR3 totals 12 residues. Trimming pared 8 bases from V and 6 bases from J, leaving 14 bases between. Germline assignment: CDR1 ENHRY and CDR2 SYGVKD.

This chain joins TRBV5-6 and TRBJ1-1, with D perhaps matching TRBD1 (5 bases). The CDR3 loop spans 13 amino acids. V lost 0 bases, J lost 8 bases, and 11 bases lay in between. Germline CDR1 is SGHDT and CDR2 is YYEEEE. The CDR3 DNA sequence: TGTGCCAGCAGCTTGGGGCGGTACAGGGAAGCTTTCTTT. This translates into CASSLGRYREAFF.

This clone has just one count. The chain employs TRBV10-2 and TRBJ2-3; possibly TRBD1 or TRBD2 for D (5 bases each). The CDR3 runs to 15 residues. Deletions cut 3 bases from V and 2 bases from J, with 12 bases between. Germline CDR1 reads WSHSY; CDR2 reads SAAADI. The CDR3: CASSDRGRITDTQYF. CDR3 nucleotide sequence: TGCGCCAGCAGTGATCGGGGCAGAATCACAGATACGCAGTATTTT.

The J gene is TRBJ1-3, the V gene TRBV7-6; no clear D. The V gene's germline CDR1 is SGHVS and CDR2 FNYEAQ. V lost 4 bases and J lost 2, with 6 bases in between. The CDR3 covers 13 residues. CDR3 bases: TGTGCCAGCAGCTGGCGGACTGGAAACACCATATATTTT. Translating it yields CASSWRTGNTIYF.

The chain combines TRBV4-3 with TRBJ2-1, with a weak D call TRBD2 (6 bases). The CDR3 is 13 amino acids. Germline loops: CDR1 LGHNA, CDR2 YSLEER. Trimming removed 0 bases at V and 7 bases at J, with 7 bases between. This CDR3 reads CASSQEEGNEQFF. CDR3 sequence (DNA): TGCGCCAGCAGCCAAGAGGAGGGAAATGAGCAGTTCTTC.

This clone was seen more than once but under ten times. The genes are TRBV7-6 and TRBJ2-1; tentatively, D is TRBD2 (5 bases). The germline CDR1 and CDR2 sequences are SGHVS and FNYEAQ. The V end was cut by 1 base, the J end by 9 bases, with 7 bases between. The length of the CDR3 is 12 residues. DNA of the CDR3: TGTGCCAGCAGCTTAGAGCGGTCTGAGCAGTTCTTC. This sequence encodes CASSLERSEQFF.

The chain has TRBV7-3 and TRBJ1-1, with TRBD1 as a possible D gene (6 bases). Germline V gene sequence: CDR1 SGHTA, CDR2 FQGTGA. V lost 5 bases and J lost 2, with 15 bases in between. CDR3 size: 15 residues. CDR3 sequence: CASSLGGLGNTEAFF. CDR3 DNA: TGTGCCAGCAGCCTGGGGGGGCTCGGTAACACTGAAGCTTTCTTT.

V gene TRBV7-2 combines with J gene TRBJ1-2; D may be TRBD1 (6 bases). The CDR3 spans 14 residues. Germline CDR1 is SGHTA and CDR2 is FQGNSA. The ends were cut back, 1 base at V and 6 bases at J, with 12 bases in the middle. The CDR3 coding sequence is TGTGCCAGCAGCTTAGTAACCAGGGGAGATGGCTACACCTTC. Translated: CASSLVTRGDGYTF.

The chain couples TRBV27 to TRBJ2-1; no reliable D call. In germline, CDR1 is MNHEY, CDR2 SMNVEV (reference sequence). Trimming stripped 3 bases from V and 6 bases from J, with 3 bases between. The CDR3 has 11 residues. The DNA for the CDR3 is TGTGCCAGCAGTTTCCTCAATGAGCAGTTCTTC. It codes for CASSFLNEQFF.

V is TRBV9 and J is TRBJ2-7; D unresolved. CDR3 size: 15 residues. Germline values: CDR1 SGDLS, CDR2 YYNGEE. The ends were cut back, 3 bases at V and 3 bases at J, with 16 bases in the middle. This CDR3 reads CASSAGLSMDYEQYF. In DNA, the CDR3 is TGTGCCAGCAGCGCCGGGCTATCTATGGACTACGAGCAGTACTTC.